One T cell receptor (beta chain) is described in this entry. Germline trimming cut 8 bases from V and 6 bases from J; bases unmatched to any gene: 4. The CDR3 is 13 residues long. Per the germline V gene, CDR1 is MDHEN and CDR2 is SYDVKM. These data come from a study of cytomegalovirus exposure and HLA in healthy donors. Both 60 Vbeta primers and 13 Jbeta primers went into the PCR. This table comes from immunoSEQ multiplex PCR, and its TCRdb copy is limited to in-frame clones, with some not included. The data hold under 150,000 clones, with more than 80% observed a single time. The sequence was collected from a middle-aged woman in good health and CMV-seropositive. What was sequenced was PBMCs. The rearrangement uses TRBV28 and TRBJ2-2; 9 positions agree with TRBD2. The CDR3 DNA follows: TGTGCCAGCGTACCTAGCGGGGCCGGGGAGCTGTTTTTT. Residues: CASVPSGAGELFF.